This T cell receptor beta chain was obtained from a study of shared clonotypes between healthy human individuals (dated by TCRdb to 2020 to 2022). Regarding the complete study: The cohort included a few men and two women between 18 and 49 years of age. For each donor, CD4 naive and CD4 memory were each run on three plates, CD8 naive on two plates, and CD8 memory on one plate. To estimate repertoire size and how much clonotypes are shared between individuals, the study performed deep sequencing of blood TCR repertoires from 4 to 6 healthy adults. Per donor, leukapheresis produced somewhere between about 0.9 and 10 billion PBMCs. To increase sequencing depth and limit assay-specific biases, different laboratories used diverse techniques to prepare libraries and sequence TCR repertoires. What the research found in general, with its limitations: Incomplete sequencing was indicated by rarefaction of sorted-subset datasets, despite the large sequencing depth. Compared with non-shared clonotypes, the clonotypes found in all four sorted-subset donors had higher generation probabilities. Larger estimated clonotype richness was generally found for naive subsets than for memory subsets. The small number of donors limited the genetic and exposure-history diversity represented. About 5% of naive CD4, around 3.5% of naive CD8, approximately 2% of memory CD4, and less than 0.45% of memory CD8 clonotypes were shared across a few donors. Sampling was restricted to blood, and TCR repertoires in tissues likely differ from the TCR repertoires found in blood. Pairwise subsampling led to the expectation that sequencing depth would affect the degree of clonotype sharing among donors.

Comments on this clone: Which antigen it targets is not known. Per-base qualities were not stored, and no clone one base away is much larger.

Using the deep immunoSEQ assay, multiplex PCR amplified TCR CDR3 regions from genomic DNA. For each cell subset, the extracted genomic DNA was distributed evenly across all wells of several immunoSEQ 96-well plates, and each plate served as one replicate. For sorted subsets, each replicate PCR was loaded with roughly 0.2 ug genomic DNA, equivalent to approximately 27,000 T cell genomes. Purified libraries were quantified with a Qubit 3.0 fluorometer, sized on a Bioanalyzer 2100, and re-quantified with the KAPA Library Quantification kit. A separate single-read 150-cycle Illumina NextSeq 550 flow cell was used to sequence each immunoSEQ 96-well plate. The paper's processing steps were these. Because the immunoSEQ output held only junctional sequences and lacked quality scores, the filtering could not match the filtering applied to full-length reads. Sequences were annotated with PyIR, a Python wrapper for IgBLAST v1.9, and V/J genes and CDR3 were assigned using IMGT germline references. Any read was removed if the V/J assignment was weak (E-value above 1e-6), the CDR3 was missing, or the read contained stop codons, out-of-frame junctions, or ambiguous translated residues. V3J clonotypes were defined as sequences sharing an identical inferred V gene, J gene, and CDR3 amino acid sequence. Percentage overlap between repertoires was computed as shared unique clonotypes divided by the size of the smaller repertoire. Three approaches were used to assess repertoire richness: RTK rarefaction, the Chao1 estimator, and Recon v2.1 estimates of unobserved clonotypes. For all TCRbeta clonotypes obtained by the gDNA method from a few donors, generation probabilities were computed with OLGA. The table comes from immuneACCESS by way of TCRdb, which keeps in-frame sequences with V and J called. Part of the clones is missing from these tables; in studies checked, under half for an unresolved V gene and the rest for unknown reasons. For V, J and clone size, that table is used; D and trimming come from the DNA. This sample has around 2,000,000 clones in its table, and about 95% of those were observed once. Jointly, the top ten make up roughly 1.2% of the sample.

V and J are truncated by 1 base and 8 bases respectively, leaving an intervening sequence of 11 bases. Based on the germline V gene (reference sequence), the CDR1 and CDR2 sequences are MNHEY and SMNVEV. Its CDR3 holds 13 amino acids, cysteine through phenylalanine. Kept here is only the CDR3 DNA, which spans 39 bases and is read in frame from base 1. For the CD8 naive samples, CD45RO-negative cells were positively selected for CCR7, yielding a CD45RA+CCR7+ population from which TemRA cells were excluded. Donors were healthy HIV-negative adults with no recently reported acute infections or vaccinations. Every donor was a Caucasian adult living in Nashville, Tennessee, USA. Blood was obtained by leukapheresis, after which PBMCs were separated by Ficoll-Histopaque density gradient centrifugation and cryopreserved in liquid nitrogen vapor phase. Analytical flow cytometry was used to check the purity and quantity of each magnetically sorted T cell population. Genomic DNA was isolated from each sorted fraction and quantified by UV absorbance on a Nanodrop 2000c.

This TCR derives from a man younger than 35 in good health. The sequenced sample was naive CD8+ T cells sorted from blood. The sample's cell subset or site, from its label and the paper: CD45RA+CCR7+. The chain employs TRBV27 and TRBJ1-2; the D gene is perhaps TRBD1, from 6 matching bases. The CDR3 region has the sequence CASSLYGGGGYTF. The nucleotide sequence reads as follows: TGTGCCAGCAGTTTATATGGGGGCGGCGGCTACACCTTC.